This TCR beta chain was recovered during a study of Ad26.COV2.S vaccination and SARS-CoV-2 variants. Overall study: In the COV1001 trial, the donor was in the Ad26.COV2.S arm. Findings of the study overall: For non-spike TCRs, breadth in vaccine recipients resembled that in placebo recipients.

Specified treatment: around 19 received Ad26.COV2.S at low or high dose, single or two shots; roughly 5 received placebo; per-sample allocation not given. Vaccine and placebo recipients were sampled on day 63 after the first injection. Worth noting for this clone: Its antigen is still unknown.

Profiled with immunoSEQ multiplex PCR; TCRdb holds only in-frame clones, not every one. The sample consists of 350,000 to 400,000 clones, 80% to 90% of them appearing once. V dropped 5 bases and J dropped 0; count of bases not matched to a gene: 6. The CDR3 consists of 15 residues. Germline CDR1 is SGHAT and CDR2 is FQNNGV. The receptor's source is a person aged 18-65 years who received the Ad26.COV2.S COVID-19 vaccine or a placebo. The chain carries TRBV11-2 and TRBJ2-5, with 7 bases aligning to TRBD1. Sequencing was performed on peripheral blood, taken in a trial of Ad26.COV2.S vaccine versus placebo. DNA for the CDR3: TGTGCCAGCAGCCCAGAGGGGACAGACCAAGAGACCCAGTACTTC. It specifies CASSPEGTDQETQYF.